This T cell receptor (beta chain) is from a study of early T cells in non-severe SARS-CoV-2 infection. Across the study: Unsorted whole blood bulk RNA was sequenced, with unpaired chains. Findings of the study overall: Matching results from VDJdb favored anti-spike CD8 responses, leaving private and CD4 specificities undetected.

This clonotype was picked up many times. Its antigen remains unidentified. Researchers tagged individual cDNA molecules with unique molecular identifiers. From the 5' RACE reads, TCRdb called clonotypes with MiXCR, one entry per CDR3 protein. The table has roughly 45,000 distinct CDR3 sequences, roughly 10% seen once. This CDR3 contains 17 residues. V was cut by 6 bases and J by 0 bases, with 21 bases left in between. The V gene's germline CDR1 is MNHNY and CDR2 SVGAGI (reference sequence). The sequenced sample was whole blood. This sequence joins TRBV6-6 and TRBJ2-7; either TRBD1 or TRBD2 may fit D (6 bases each). The clonotype was recovered from an adult who was a healthcare worker with PCR-confirmed SARS-CoV-2 infection or an uninfected control (not recorded which). CDR3 DNA: TGTGCCAGCAGCCGCGGGCCCGCTGGGGGGCCCTCCTACGAGCAGTACTTC. Its translation: CASSRGPAGGPSYEQYF.